This TCR beta chain appears in the sequencing data of a study of OX40 agonist ivuxolimab in advanced cancers. Study-wide points: Part of the nonresponder group also had normalized T-cell clonal expansion that was low.

CDR3 size: 14 residues. V lost 5 bases and J lost 3; bases outside the gene matches: 7. Per germline, CDR1 MNHNS and CDR2 SASEGT. Sequencing was performed with immunoSEQ multiplex PCR; in TCRdb, only in-frame clones are kept and a portion is missing. The table shows 110,000 or so clones, with around 93% occurring only once. To note about this clone: Its antigen is unknown.

The sequenced sample was CD4+ or CD8+ T cells sorted from blood, obtained in a trial of the OX40 agonist ivuxolimab. The receptor comes from an adult with an advanced solid tumor such as melanoma, head and neck, liver or kidney cancer. The chain recombines TRBV6-1 with TRBJ2-7, with TRBD2 matching over 7 bases. The CDR3 nucleotides are TGTGCCAGCAGTCGGGGAGGGGTAAACTACGAGCAGTACTTC. Amino acid sequence: CASSRGGVNYEQYF.